The T cell receptor beta chain described here comes from a study of vaccination and CD4 T cells after COVID-19. Study-wide context: Once diagnosed, patients had post-COVID samples drawn a median 101 days later (range 35 to 161).

Trimming pared 4 bases from V and 2 bases from J, leaving 6 bases between. The CDR3 covers 12 residues. Germline CDR1 DFQATT, CDR2 SNEGSKA (reference sequence). Sequenced with the Oncomine TCR Beta short-read assay was DNA taken from cultured CD4+ T cells. One entry per CDR3 protein results from TCRdb running MiXCR on the PCR reads. Counted here are about 19,000 distinct CDR3 sequences, 55% occurring once; the ten biggest clones make up 6% to 7.5%. This clonotype was picked up a small number of times. Its antigen is unidentified. Treatment noted: approximately 11-day PBMC culture with coronavirus spike peptide pools or control peptides (ViraFEST assay).

Material: CD4+ T cells from blood, cultured in vitro. V usage is TRBV20-1 and J usage is TRBJ1-5; no firm D call. The receptor comes from a human donor who had recovered from COVID-19. The CDR3, as DNA: TGCAGTGCTATTAAAGGCAATCAGCCCCAGCATTTT. Its translation is CSAIKGNQPQHF.